A selection of T cell receptor beta chains follows, all from one sample in a study of blood T cell repertoires in COVID-19. Assay: immunoSEQ multiplex PCR; the TCRdb copy retains only in-frame clones and omits some. The sample has about 380,000 clones; around 90% are singletons. Sequenced input: PBMCs or T cells enriched from blood (not recorded which). The receptors come from a woman aged 18-35 years who had recovered from COVID-19. Each CDR3 is given with its conserved first and last residue. The D gene is left open where the match is weak. Size is stated for part of the rows, as once, few or many counts, or as a class when the clone is expanded.

>.|TRBJ2-5|TRBD1|TRBV28
TGTGCCAGCAGTTTTGAGGAACGGACAGGGGATGCAGAGACCCAGTACTTC
CASSFEERTGDAETQYF
>.|TRBJ2-7|.|TRBV19
TGTGCCAGTAGGGGCCAGAGCTACGAGCAGTACTTC
CASRGQSYEQYF
>.|TRBJ2-1|TRBD2|TRBV6-2/TRBV6-3
TGTGCCAGCAGTTCCCCCAGCGGGGGGCCTAGCAATGAGCAGTTCTTC
CASSSPSGGPSNEQFF
>.|TRBJ1-2|.|TRBV6-5
TGTGCCAGCAGTTTAGGGGATCGGGAGTATGGCTACACCTTC
CASSLGDREYGYTF
>.|TRBJ1-1|.|TRBV29-1
TGCAGCGTTCGACTAAGTAGCACTGAAGCTTTCTTT
CSVRLSSTEAFF
>.|TRBJ2-7|TRBD1|TRBV28
TGTGCCAGCAGTTTACCCCGGACAGGGGTCTCCTACGAGCAGTACTTC
CASSLPRTGVSYEQYF
>.|TRBJ1-2|.|TRBV6-1
TGTGCCAGCAGTGAAGGGGCCGGATCTACATATGGCTACACCTTC
CASSEGAGSTYGYTF
>.|TRBJ2-7|.|TRBV11-2
TGTGCCAGCAGCTTCAGGAGGGCTATAGAGCAGTACTTC
CASSFRRAIEQYF
>once|TRBJ2-7|TRBD1|TRBV19
TGTGCCAGTACCGGGACAGGGGGCTACTACGAGCAGTACTTC
CASTGTGGYYEQYF
>.|TRBJ2-6|.|TRBV25-1
TGTGCCAGCAGTGAACTTGGCGCCAACGTCCTGACTTTC
CASSELGANVLTF
>.|TRBJ1-4|TRBD1|TRBV9
TGTGCCAGCAGCGTAGCTCCGGGACAGGGGTTGACTAATGAAAAACTGTTTTTT
CASSVAPGQGLTNEKLFF
>.|TRBJ2-3|.|TRBV30
TGTGCCTGGAGTGGGGGGGTGGCTAGCACAGATACGCAGTATTTT
CAWSGGVASTDTQYF
>.|TRBJ2-7|TRBD1|TRBV6-5
TGTGCCAGCAGTCAGGACAGGGGGCAGTTATTTCGGTACTTC
CASSQDRGQLFRYF
>few|TRBJ1-2|TRBD1|TRBV7-2
TGTGCCAGGAGGGACAGAGGTTTTGGCTACACCTTC
CARRDRGFGYTF
>.|TRBJ2-3|.|TRBV19
TGTGCCACTCTCGGGACTTCCCGGGGGGATACGCAGTATTTT
CATLGTSRGDTQYF
>.|TRBJ1-1|TRBD1|TRBV10-2
TGCGCCAGCAGTGAGGGGGACAGCCTCACTGAAGCTTTCTTT
CASSEGDSLTEAFF
>.|TRBJ2-1|TRBD2|TRBV27
TGTGCCAGCAGTGCCCTTGAAGCGGGGGGGCCAAATGAGCAGTTCTTC
CASSALEAGGPNEQFF
>.|TRBJ2-7|TRBD1|TRBV28
TGTGCCAGTACCGGGACAGGGAGGCCCTACGAGCAGTACTTC
CASTGTGRPYEQYF
>once|TRBJ1-1|TRBD1|TRBV6-5
TGTGCCAGCGGCGACAGGGCCGGTGAAGCTTTCTTT
CASGDRAGEAFF
>.|TRBJ1-6|TRBD1|TRBV11-2
TGTGCCAGCAGCTTAGTTGGCTGGACAGGCCTGAATTCACCCCTCCACTTT
CASSLVGWTGLNSPLHF
>.|TRBJ1-2|.|TRBV30
TGTGCCTGGAGTTCAGGGGCGGGCGATGGCTACACCTTC
CAWSSGAGDGYTF
>.|TRBJ1-4|.|TRBV7-2
TGTGCCAGCAGCTTGCAGGCTTCTAATGAAAAACTGTTTTTT
CASSLQASNEKLFF
>once|TRBJ2-1|TRBD2|TRBV27
TGTGCCAGCAGTTGGGCGGGGGGGTACAATGAGCAGTTCTTC
CASSWAGGYNEQFF
>.|TRBJ1-1|TRBD1|TRBV19
TGTGCCAGTAGTATAGGAAAACAGGGGACTGAAGCTTTCTTT
CASSIGKQGTEAFF
>.|TRBJ1-2|.|TRBV6-2/TRBV6-3
TGTGCCAGCAGTCGCGGTAACTATGGCTACACCTTC
CASSRGNYGYTF
>.|TRBJ2-3|TRBD1|TRBV7-9
TGTGCCAGCAGCTGGCACCGGGACAGGGACACAGATACGCAGTATTTT
CASSWHRDRDTDTQYF